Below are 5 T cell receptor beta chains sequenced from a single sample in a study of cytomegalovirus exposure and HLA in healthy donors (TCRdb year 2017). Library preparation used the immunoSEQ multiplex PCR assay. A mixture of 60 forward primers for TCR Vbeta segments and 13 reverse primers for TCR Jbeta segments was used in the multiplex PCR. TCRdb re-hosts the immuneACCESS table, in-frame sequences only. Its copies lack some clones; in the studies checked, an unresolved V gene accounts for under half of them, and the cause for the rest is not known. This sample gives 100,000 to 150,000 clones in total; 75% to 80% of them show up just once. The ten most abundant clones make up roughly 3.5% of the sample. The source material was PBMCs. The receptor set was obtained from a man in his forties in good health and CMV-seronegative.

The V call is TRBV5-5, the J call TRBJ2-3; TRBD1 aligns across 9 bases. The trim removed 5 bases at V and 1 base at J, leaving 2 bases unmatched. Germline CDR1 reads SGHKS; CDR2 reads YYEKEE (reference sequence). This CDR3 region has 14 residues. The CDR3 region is CASRRTGGTDTQYF. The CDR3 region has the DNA TGTGCCAGCAGGCGGACAGGGGGCACAGATACGCAGTATTTT. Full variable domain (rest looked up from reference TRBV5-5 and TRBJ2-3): DAGVTQSPTHLIKTRGQQVTLRCSPISGHKSVSWYQQVLGQGPQFIFQYYEKEERGRGNFPDRFSARQFPNYSSELNVNALLLGDSALYLCASRRTGGTDTQYFGPGTRLTVL.

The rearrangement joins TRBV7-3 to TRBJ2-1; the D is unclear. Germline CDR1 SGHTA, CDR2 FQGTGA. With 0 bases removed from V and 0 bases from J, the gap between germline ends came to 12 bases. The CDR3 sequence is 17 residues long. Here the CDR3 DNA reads TGTGCCAGCAGCTTAACGTCGCCGGTGAGCTCCTACAATGAGCAGTTCTTC. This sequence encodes CASSLTSPVSSYNEQFF.

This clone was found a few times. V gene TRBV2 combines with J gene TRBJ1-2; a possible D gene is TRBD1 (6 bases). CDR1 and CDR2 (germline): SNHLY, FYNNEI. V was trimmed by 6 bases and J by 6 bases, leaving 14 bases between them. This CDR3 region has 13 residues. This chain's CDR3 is CASRVQGLDGYTF. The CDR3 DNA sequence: TGTGCCAGCAGAGTTCAGGGGTTGGATGGCTACACCTTC. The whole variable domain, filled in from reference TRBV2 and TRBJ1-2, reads EPEVTQTPSHQVTQMGQEVILRCVPISNHLYFYWYRQILGQKVEFLVSFYNNEISEKSEIFDDQFSVERPDGSNFTLKIRSTKLEDSAMYFCASRVQGLDGYTFGSGTRLTVV.

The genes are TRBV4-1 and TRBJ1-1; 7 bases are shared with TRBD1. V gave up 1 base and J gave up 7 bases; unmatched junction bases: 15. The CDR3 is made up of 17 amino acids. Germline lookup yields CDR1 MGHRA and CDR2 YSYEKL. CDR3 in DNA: TGCGCCAGCAGCCAAGGGCCTTACGACAGGGCCGCCGGTGAAGCTTTCTTT. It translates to CASSQGPYDRAAGEAFF.

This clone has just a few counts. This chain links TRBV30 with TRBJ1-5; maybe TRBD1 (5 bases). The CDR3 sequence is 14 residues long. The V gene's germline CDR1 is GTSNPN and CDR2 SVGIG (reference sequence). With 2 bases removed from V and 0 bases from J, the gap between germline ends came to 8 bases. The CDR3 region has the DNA TGTGCCTGGAGTTCCGACAGTAGCAATCAGCCCCAGCATTTT. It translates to CAWSSDSSNQPQHF.